What follows are 17 T cell receptor beta chains derived from one specimen sequenced in a study of CD8+CD57+ T cells in acquired aplastic anemia. Sequencing involved patients with CD8+CD57+ cell expansion previously shown by flow cytometry. Profiling of TCR beta VDJ combinations and CDR3 sequences used genomic DNA as template. TCRdb redid the calling of the reads with MiXCR, one entry per CDR3 protein. The profile shows about half a million distinct CDR3 sequences, approximately 33% of them singletons. Sequencing was carried out using sorted CD4+, CD8+, or CD8+CD57+ T cells (not recorded which) from PBMCs. The origin of the receptors is a human donor with aplastic anemia.

This clonotype came up many times. The V gene is TRBV7-3, the J gene TRBJ1-1, with D perhaps matching TRBD1 (5 bases). The CDR3 loop spans 14 amino acids. Germline assignment: CDR1 SGHTA and CDR2 FQGTGA. V lost 2 bases and J lost 4, with 11 bases in between. CDR3 sequence reads: CASSLQGKGTEAFF. The CDR3 nucleotides are TGTGCCAGCAGCTTACAGGGTAAGGGCACTGAAGCTTTCTTT.

The chain couples TRBV10-3 to TRBJ2-7, with 8 bases fitting TRBD1. V lost 0 bases to trimming and J lost 3 bases; unmatched junction nucleotides: 13. Per the germline V gene, CDR1 is ENHRY and CDR2 is SYGVKD. CDR3 size: 18 residues. The CDR3 DNA is TGTGCCATCAGTGAGTCCCGCTCGGACAGGGCTCACTTCTACGAGCAGTACTTC. Protein sequence: CAISESRSDRAHFYEQYF.

The J gene is TRBJ2-7, the V gene TRBV12-3 or TRBV12-4; D not certain. This CDR3 is built from 15 residues. V was pared by 6 bases and J by 2 bases, with 17 bases between. This chain's CDR3 is CASSLSQRETYEQYF. The CDR3 nucleotides read TGTGCCAGCAGCTTATCACAGAGAGAGACCTACGAGCAGTACTTC.

J is TRBJ1-2 and V is TRBV19; weak D call: TRBD1 (6 bases). Looked up from germline, CDR1 is LNHDA and CDR2 is SQIVND (reference sequence). Between the trimmed V and J ends, which lost 8 bases and 3 bases, there was a span of 16 bases. The CDR3 is 14 residues long. The CDR3: CASENRDDDYGYTF. Here the CDR3 DNA reads TGTGCCAGTGAAAACAGGGATGATGACTATGGCTACACCTTC.

This clonotype was seen only a few times. The chain links TRBV7-2 to TRBJ2-5; TRBD2 might be the D (6 bases). In germline, CDR1 is SGHTA, CDR2 FQGNSA. There are 15 residues in the CDR3. Trimming removed 5 bases at V and 8 bases at J, with 21 bases between. CDR3 residues: CASSPPGRGSVTQYF. In nucleotides, the CDR3 is TGTGCCAGCAGCCCTCCGGGGCGGGGCTCGGTTACCCAGTACTTC.

The chain uses TRBV20-1 and TRBJ2-7; weak D call: TRBD2 (5 bases). Per germline, CDR1 DFQATT and CDR2 SNEGSKA (reference sequence). This CDR3 contains 12 residues. V lost 2 bases and J 1 base, leaving 6 bases between the germline ends. This chain's CDR3 is CSARRGSYEQYF. In DNA, the CDR3 is TGCAGTGCTAGACGGGGTTCCTACGAGCAGTACTTC.

This clonotype was seen a handful of times. Possible read error: a much larger clone is one base away. This chain connects TRBV29-1 to TRBJ2-5; tentatively, D is TRBD1 (5 bases). Germline assignment: CDR1 SQVTM and CDR2 ANQGSEA. The CDR3 is 12 amino acids. CDR3 DNA: TGCGGCGTTGAAGACCCAGGGTTGGCCCAGTACTTC. Amino acids: CGVEDPGLAQYF.

This sequence joins TRBV20-1 and TRBJ2-7, with D perhaps matching TRBD2 (6 bases). This CDR3 spans 12 amino acids. V lost 6 bases and J lost 2, with 11 bases in between. Germline V gene lookup returns CDR1 DFQATT and CDR2 SNEGSKA (reference sequence). In nucleotides, the CDR3 is TGCAGTGCGAACCGGGGGACCTACGAGCAGTACTTC. This codes for CSANRGTYEQYF.

About this clonotype itself: The junction does not match germline at one end; this may be a read error. The genes are TRBV19 and TRBJ1-1; the D is unclear. In germline, CDR1 is LNHDA, CDR2 SQIVND (reference sequence). The CDR3 is 14 amino acids. The CDR3 protein is CAGSITWQNTGAFF. The CDR3 nucleotides read TGTGCCGGTAGTATTACATGGCAGAACACTGGAGCTTTCTTT.

The chain combines TRBV2 with TRBJ1-5; unclear D gene. The V end lost 10 bases, the J end lost 4 bases, and 14 bases lay between the germline ends. Germline V gene data show CDR1 as SNHLY and CDR2 as FYNNEI. CDR3 length equals 13 residues. This CDR3 is CATRRTVNQPQHF. In DNA form, the CDR3 reads TGTGCCACCCGGAGGACGGTTAATCAGCCCCAGCATTTT.

This clonotype was seen a few times. CDR3 protein: CASSGGVDSPLHF. In DNA, the CDR3 is TGTGCCAGCAGCGGTGGAGTTGATTCACCCCTCCACTTT. This chain links TRBV7-2 with TRBJ1-6, with D unresolved. The CDR3 is 13 residues long. The V end lost 5 bases, the J end lost 8 bases, and 10 bases lay between the germline ends. From germline, CDR1 is SGHTA and CDR2 FQGNSA.

J is TRBJ1-1 and V is TRBV25-1; the match to TRBD1 covers 7 bases. The CDR3 length is 16 residues. V gave up 5 bases and J gave up 7 bases; unmatched junction bases: 16. CDR1 is MGHDK, CDR2 SYGVNS, per germline. CDR3 amino acids: CASSSYLRQGPYEAFF. The DNA for the CDR3 is TGTGCCAGCAGTTCCTATCTCAGACAGGGCCCTTATGAAGCTTTCTTT.

Ten or more counts support this clonotype. Here the CDR3 DNA reads TGCGCCAGCAGCCAAGTCACGACAGGGTTGGGCTACACCTTC. It codes for CASSQVTTGLGYTF. The chain joins TRBV4-1 to TRBJ1-2; 7 bases are a match to TRBD1. The germline CDR1 and CDR2 sequences are MGHRA and YSYEKL. The CDR3 consists of 14 residues. After removal of 1 base from V and 8 bases from J, the junction contained 7 bases not matched to a gene.

Here the CDR3 reads CASKGVWSGMNTEAFF. DNA of the CDR3: TGTGCCAGCAAGGGGGTATGGTCAGGGATGAACACTGAAGCTTTCTTT. The chain couples TRBV11-1 to TRBJ1-1, with D tentatively TRBD1 (6 bases). Trimming removed 7 bases from V and 0 bases from J, with 18 bases in between. The CDR3 has 16 amino acids. Germline CDR1 reads SGHAT; CDR2 reads FQDESV (reference sequence).

Note on this clonotype: One end of the junction fails to match germline, which may point to a read error. This chain links TRBV20-1 with TRBJ1-1; D is possibly TRBD1 (6 bases). CDR3 size: 15 residues. In germline, CDR1 is DFQATT, CDR2 SNEGSKA (reference sequence). CDR3 amino acids: CSARGGGKRCAEAFF. In DNA, the CDR3 is TGCAGTGCCAGAGGGGGAGGGAAGAGGTGCGCTGAAGCTTTCTTT.

The CDR3: CASSLAHDTEAFF. CDR3 coding DNA: TGTGCCAGCAGTTTAGCTCATGACACTGAAGCTTTCTTT. V gene TRBV12-3 or TRBV12-4 combines with J gene TRBJ1-1; D is unclear. The CDR3 extends over 13 amino acids. The V end was cut by 0 bases, the J end by 3 bases, with 5 bases between.

V and J are TRBV7-8 and TRBJ2-7, with TRBD2 matching 7 bases. Germline loops: CDR1 SGHVS, CDR2 FQNEAQ. This CDR3 has 14 residues. The junction had 1 base not matched to a gene; V was cut back by 0 bases and J by 2 bases. CDR3 amino acids: CASSLAAGAYEQYF. In DNA form, the CDR3 reads TGTGCCAGCAGCTTAGCGGCGGGAGCCTACGAGCAGTACTTC.